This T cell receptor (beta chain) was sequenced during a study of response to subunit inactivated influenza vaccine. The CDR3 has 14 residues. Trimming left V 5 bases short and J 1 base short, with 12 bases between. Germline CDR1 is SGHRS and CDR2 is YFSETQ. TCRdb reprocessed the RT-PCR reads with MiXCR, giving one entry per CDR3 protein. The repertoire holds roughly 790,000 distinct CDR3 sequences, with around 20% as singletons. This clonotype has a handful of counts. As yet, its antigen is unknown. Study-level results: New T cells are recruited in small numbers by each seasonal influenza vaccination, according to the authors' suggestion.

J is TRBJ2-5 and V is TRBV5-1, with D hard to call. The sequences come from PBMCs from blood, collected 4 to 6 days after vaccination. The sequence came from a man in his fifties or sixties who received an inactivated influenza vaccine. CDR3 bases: TGCGCCAGCAGGGGCTACAGCTTCCAAGAGACCCAGTACTTC. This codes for CASRGYSFQETQYF.